The source of this TCR beta chain is a study of human T cells and chemical hapten exposure. Study in general: In the sensitization step, 2% DPC was placed on approximately 2 cm by approximately 2 cm of upper inner arm skin. Patch tests of 0.01% DPC on the upper back were read at 6 days.

The germline gives CDR1 MNHNS, CDR2 SASEGT. This CDR3 is 16 amino acids long. V was pared by 10 bases and J by 8 bases, with 27 bases between. TCRdb fed the RACE reads into MiXCR, producing one record per CDR3 protein. The sample lists some 70,000 distinct CDR3 sequences; about a tenth were seen once. Worth noting for this clonotype: The antigen remains unidentified.

The study, taken as a whole, reports: No change in TCRs above 1 in 1000 frequency was produced by DPC sensitization.

Time point given: pre-sensitization, week 0. The treatment: therapeutic diphenylcyclopropenone sensitization with weekly scalp DPC. Extraction yielded total RNA from whole blood (unfractionated). V is TRBV6-1 and J is TRBJ2-1; a possible D gene is TRBD2 (5 bases). The source of this sequence is a woman aged 45-60 years with alopecia areata. Some clones in this sample may be carry-over from other donors' samples. Sequenced here: whole blood, sampled in connection with sensitization to the hapten diphenylcyclopropenone (DPC). CDR3 nucleotide sequence: TGTGCCACTTCAGAGGGTGTCAATTCACCCACCTATGAGCAGTTCTTC. Translation: CATSEGVNSPTYEQFF.